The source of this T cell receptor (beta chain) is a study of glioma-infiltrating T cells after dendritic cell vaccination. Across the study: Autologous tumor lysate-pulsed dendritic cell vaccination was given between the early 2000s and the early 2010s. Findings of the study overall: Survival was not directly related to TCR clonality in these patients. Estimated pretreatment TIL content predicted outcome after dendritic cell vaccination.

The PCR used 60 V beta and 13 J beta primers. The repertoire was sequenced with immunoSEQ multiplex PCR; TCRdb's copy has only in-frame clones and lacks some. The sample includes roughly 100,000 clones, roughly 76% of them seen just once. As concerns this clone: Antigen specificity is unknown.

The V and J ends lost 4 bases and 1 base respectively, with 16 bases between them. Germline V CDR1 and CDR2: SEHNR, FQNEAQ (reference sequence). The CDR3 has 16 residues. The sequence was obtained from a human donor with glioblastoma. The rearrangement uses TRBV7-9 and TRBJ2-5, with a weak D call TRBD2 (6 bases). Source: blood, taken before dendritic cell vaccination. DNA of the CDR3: TGTGCCAGCAGCTGGGACCCCTGGAGGGCCCAAGAGACCCAGTACTTC. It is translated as CASSWDPWRAQETQYF. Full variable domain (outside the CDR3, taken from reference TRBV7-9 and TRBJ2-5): DTGVSQNPRHKITKRGQNVTFRCDPISEHNRLYWYRQTLGQGPEFLTYFQNEAQLEKSRLLSDRFSAERPKGSFSTLEIQRTEQGDSAMYLCASSWDPWRAQETQYFGPGTRLLVL.